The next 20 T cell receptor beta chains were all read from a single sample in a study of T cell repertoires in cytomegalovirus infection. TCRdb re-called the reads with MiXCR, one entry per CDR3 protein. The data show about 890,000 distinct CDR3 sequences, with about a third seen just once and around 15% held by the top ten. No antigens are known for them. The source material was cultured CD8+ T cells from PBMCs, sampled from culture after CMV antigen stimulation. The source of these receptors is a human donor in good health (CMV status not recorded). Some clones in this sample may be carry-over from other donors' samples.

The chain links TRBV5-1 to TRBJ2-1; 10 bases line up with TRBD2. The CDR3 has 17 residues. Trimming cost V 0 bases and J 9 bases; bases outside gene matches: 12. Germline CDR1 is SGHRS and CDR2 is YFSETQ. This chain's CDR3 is CASSLVPSGGQPSEQFF. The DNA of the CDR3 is TGCGCCAGCAGCTTGGTTCCTAGCGGGGGCCAACCAAGTGAGCAGTTCTTC.

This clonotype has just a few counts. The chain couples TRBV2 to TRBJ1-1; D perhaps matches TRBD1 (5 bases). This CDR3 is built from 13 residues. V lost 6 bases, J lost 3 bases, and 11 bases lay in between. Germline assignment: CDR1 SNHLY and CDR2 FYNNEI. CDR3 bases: TGTGCCAGCAGGGGATCAGGGTACACTGAAGCTTTCTTT. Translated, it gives CASRGSGYTEAFF.

CDR3 sequence reads: CASSNQGKNTEAFF. The CDR3 coding sequence is TGTGCCAGCAGTAACCAGGGAAAGAACACTGAAGCTTTCTTT. The genes are TRBV6-6 and TRBJ1-1; the D gene is possibly TRBD1 (5 bases). Trimming took off 5 bases at V and 1 base at J, with 11 bases between the two ends. This CDR3 has 14 amino acids. The germline CDR1 and CDR2 sequences are MNHNY and SVGAGI (reference sequence).

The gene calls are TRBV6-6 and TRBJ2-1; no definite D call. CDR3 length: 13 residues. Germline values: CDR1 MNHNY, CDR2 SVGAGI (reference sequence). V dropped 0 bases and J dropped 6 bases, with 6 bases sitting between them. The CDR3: CASSYSNVNEQFF. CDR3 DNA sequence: TGTGCCAGCAGTTACTCGAATGTCAATGAGCAGTTCTTC.

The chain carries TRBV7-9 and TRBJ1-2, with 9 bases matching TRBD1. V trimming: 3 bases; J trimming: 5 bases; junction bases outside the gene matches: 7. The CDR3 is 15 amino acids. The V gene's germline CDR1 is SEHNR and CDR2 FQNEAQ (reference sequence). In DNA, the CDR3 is TGTGCCAGCAGCTTTGGGACAGGGACGCGGTATGGCTACACCTTC. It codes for CASSFGTGTRYGYTF.

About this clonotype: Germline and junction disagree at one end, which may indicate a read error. The chain's CDR3 is CANSRDRLTNQPQHF. The DNA of the CDR3 is TGTGCCAACAGCAGGGACAGACTTACCAATCAGCCCCAGCATTTT. The chain employs TRBV7-2 and TRBJ1-5; 7 bases align to TRBD1. The germline V gene has CDR1 SGHTA and CDR2 FQGNSA. The CDR3 loop spans 15 amino acids.

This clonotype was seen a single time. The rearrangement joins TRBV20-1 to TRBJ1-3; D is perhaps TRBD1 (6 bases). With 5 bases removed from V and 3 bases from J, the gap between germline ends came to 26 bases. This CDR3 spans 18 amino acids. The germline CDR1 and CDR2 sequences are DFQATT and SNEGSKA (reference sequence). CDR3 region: CSAPGPGGGTQSGNTIYF. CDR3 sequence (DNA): TGCAGTGCTCCGGGGCCCGGAGGGGGTACACAAAGTGGAAACACCATATATTTT.

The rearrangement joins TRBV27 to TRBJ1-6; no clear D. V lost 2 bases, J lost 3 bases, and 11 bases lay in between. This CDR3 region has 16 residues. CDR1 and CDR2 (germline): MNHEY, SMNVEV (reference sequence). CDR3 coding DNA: TGTGCCAGCAGTTTAAAGAATCACATCTATAATTCACCCCTCCACTTT. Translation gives CASSLKNHIYNSPLHF.

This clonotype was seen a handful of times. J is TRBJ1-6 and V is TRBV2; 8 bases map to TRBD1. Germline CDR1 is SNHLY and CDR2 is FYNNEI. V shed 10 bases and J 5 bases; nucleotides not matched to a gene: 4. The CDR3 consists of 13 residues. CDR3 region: CATPGGHNSPLHF. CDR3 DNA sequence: TGTGCCACCCCAGGGGGCCATAATTCACCCCTCCACTTT.

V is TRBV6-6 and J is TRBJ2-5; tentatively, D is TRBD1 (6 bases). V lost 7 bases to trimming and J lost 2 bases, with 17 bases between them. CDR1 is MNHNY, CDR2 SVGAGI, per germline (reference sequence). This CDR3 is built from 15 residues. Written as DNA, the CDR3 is TGTGCCAGCACCTACCGACCAGGGGTGCAAGAGACCCAGTACTTC. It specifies CASTYRPGVQETQYF.

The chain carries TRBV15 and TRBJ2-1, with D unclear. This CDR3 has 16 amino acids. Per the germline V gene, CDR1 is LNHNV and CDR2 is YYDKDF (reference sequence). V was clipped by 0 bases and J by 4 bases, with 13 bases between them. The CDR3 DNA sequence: TGTGCCACCAGCAGAGAAGAGCGCCGATTATACAATGAGCAGTTCTTC. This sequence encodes CATSREERRLYNEQFF.

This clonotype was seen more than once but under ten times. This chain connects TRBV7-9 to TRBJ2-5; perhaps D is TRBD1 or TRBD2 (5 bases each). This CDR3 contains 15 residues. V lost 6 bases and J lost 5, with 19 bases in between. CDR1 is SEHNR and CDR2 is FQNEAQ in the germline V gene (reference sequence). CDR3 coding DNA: TGTGCCAGCAGTCCGAGGGGACCCGGGCAGGAGACCCAGTACTTC. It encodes CASSPRGPGQETQYF.

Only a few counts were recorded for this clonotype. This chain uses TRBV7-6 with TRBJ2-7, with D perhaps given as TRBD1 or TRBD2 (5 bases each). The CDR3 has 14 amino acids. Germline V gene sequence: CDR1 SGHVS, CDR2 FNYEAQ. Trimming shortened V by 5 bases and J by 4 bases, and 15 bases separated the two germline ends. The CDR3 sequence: CASSPEGEIYEQYF. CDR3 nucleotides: TGTGCCAGCAGCCCCGAAGGGGAGATATACGAGCAGTACTTC.

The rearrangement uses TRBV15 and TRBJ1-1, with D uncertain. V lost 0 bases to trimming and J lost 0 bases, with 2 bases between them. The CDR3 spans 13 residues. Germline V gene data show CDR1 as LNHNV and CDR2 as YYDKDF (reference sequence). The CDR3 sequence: CATSRDLNTEAFF. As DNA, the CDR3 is TGTGCCACCAGCAGAGATCTGAACACTGAAGCTTTCTTT. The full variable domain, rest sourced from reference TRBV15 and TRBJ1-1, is DAMVIQNPRYQVTQFGKPVTLSCSQTLNHNVMYWYQQKSSQAPKLLFHYYDKDFNNEADTPDNFQSRRPNTSFCFLDIRSPGLGDTAMYLCATSRDLNTEAFFGQGTRLTVV.

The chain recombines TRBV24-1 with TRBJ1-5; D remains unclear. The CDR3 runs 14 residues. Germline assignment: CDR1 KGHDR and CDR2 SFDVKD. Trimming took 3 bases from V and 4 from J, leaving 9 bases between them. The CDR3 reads CATSDGSFNQPQHF. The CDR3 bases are TGTGCCACCAGTGATGGGAGCTTTAATCAGCCCCAGCATTTT.

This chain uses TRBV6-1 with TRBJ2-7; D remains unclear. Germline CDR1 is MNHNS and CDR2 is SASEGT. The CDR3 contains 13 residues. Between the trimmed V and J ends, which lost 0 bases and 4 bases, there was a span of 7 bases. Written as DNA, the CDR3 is TGTGCCAGCAGTGAAGCGCGAGTTTACGAGCAGTACGTC. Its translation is CASSEARVYEQYV.

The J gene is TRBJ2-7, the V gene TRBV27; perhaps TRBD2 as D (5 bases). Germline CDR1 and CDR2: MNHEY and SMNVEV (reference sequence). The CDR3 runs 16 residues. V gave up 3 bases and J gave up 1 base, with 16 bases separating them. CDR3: CASSFSKHTGSYEQYF. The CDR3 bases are TGTGCCAGCAGTTTTTCGAAGCATACGGGGTCCTACGAGCAGTACTTC.

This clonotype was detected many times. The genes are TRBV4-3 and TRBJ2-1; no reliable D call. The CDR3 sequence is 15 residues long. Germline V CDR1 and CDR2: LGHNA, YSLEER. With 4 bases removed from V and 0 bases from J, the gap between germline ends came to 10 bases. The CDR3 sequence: CASSRVRYSYNEQFF. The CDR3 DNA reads TGCGCCAGCAGCCGGGTGAGGTACTCCTACAATGAGCAGTTCTTC.

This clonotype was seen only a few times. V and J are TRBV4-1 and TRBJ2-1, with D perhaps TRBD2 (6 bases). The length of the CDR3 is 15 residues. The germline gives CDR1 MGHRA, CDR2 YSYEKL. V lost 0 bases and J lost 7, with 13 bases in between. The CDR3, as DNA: TGCGCCAGCAGCCAAGATAGTTTTGGGAGGAATGAGCAGTTCTTC. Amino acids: CASSQDSFGRNEQFF.

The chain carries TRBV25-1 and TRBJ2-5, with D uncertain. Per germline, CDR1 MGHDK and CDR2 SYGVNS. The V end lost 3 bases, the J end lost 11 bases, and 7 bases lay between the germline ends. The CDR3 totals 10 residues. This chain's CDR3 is CASSDIGQYF. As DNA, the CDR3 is TGTGCCAGCAGTGATATTGGACAGTACTTC.